A single T cell receptor beta chain is shown here with its context. Antigen unknown. Autoimmune disease history or systemic immunosuppression barred patients. The sample belongs to a study of OX40 agonist ivuxolimab in advanced cancers. The study's findings and limits: Relative to CD4+ cells, CD8+ T cells on average had more expanded clones.

This CDR3 comprises 15 residues. CDR1 is GTSNPN, CDR2 SVGIG, per germline (reference sequence). Method: immunoSEQ multiplex PCR; TCRdb's copy keeps in-frame clones and lacks some. Of over 50,000 clones listed, 88% are singletons. This chain joins TRBV30 and TRBJ2-4; 9 bases are a match to TRBD1. Sequencing used CD4+ or CD8+ T cells sorted from blood, obtained in a trial of the OX40 agonist ivuxolimab. This sequence was found in an adult with an advanced solid tumor such as melanoma, head and neck, liver or kidney cancer. This CDR3 is CAAAVDRGWGNIQYF. As DNA, the CDR3 is TGTGCTGCGGCCGTAGACAGGGGGTGGGGAAACATTCAGTACTTC. The whole variable domain, filled in from reference TRBV30 and TRBJ2-4, reads SQTIHQWPATLVQPVGSPLSLECTVEGTSNPNLYWYRQAAGRGLQLLFYSVGIGQISSEVPQNLSASRPQDRQFILSSKKLLLSDSGFYLCAAAVDRGWGNIQYFGAGTRLSVL.